Below, one TCR beta chain is given with its context. These data are taken from a study of patients and donors after allogeneic stem cell transplantation. The CDR3 is 19 residues long. CDR1 and CDR2 from the germline V gene are SGHAT and FQNNGV. V was trimmed by 5 bases and J by 7 bases, leaving 27 bases between them. Using its own MiXCR run on the RT-PCR reads, TCRdb lists one record per CDR3 protein. The profile shows roughly 230,000 distinct CDR3 sequences, roughly 13% of them singletons. What was sequenced was blood, either unsorted or a sorted T cell fraction (not recorded which). This clonotype was obtained from a human donor who was either an allogeneic HSCT recipient or a stem cell or donor lymphocyte infusion donor (not recorded which). It is not recorded whose cells these are; they may come from a transplant donor. The rearrangement uses TRBV11-2 and TRBJ1-6, with a tentative D call TRBD1 (6 bases). DNA for the CDR3: TGTGCCAGCAGCGCACACCGTACTACTACAGGGATCGGCAATTCACCCCTCCACTTT. Its protein is CASSAHRTTTGIGNSPLHF.